Sequencing of this T cell receptor beta chain was carried out in a study of chemoradiotherapy in HPV16-positive cancers. General observations from the study: During treatment, candidate HPV-specific clones and E7-related motifs expanded in tumor. HPV-specific T cells were functionally defined from only a couple of HPV16-positive patients.

CDR1 is SGHNT, CDR2 YENEEA, per germline. V was cut by 3 bases and J by 0 bases, with 18 bases left in between. The CDR3 is 18 residues long. For this clone: What it recognizes is unknown.

Data came from immunoSEQ multiplex PCR; TCRdb stores just in-frame clones and leaves some out. The table includes around 24,000 clones, about 90% detected once. V and J are TRBV11-3 and TRBJ1-3, with unresolved D. The TCR was taken from a human donor with HPV-associated anogenital cancer. This specimen consisted of blood, obtained from a patient who underwent chemoradiotherapy. The CDR3 here is CASSFSSGLFFSGNTIYF. CDR3 DNA sequence: TGTGCCAGCAGCTTTTCTTCTGGACTGTTTTTCTCTGGAAACACCATATATTTT. The variable domain in full, with the rest retrieved from reference TRBV11-3 and TRBJ1-3, is EAGVVQSPRYKIIEKKQPVAFWCNPISGHNTLYWYLQNLGQGPELLIRYENEEAVDDSQLPKDRFSAERLKGVDSTLKIQPAELGDSAVYLCASSFSSGLFFSGNTIYFGEGSWLTVV.